This T cell receptor (beta chain) was obtained from a study of T cells after posttransplantation cyclophosphamide. A note on this clone: What it binds is unknown.

CDR1 and CDR2 from the germline V gene are SGDLS and YYNGEE. The CDR3 is 16 residues long. V was pared by 0 bases and J by 4 bases, with 6 bases of the junction left unmatched. Only in-frame clones appear in the TCRdb table, and some are missing; sequencing was by immunoSEQ multiplex PCR. The table includes roughly 18,000 clones, approximately 82% detected once. On the day of bone marrow donation, the related graft donor provided peripheral blood. General study results and limits: Later post-transplant blood repertoires were often dominated by donor CD8+ memory clones.

The sequencing sample was made of memory CD4+ T cells sorted from blood. The chain couples TRBV9 to TRBJ2-3; 9 nucleotides align to TRBD2. The clonotype was recovered from a man aged 30-40 years in good health and a related stem cell transplant donor. This CDR3 is CASSVAAGGPSDTQYF. As DNA, the CDR3 is TGTGCCAGCAGCGTAGCGGCGGGGGGGCCATCAGATACGCAGTATTTT. Together with reference TRBV9 and TRBJ2-3, the CDR3 gives the full variable domain: DSGVTQTPKHLITATGQRVTLRCSPRSGDLSVYWYQQSLDQGLQFLIQYYNGEERAKGNILERFSAQQFPDLHSELNLSSLELGDSALYFCASSVAAGGPSDTQYFGPGTRLTVL.